This TCR beta chain appears in the sequencing data of a study of T-cell reconstitution after alpha-beta-depleted transplantation in children. The V end was cut by 5 bases, the J end by 8 bases, with 22 bases between. The CDR3 is made up of 16 amino acids. The germline V gene has CDR1 SGHVS and CDR2 FQNEAQ. As it was prepared, the TCRbeta library received unique molecular identifiers. TCRdb redid the calling of the PCR reads with MiXCR, one entry per CDR3 protein. The table has hundreds of thousands of distinct CDR3 sequences, 13% seen once. V is TRBV7-8 and J is TRBJ2-1, with D tentatively TRBD1 or TRBD2 (5 bases each). The starting material was PBMCs, mostly from graft donor cells, obtained 360 days after TCRalphabeta/CD19-depleted stem cell transplant. This sequence originates from a male patient aged 10 to 17 who had a stem cell transplant for acute myeloid leukemia, so the T cells may come from the graft donor. CDR3 DNA sequence: TGTGCCAGCAGCCCCTACGGGGACCCAATTGTCGATGAGCAGTTCTTC. This encodes CASSPYGDPIVDEQFF.